The rows below give T cell receptor beta chains drawn from one sample of a study of monozygotic twins with inflammatory bowel disease. TCRdb reanalyzed the 5' RACE reads and collapses them to one entry per CDR3 protein, without DNA. The table lists 350,000 to 400,000 distinct CDR3 sequences, with roughly 2.6% in the top ten. The sequenced sample consisted of blood. These receptors came from a human donor with ulcerative colitis or Crohn's disease, or a healthy co-twin of an affected twin (not recorded which). Each CDR3 is given with its conserved first and last residue. Each record gives: J gene, V gene, CDR3 protein.

J gene: TRBJ2-3
V gene: TRBV11-2
CDR3 protein: CASSLVGLAGGSTDTQYF

J gene: TRBJ2-1
V gene: TRBV11-2
CDR3 protein: CASSQETRSSYNEQFF

J gene: TRBJ2-7
V gene: TRBV15
CDR3 protein: CATSRVGTNIYEQYF

J gene: TRBJ2-7
V gene: TRBV6-2/TRBV6-3
CDR3 protein: CASSWFRDRGIEQYF

J gene: TRBJ2-1
V gene: TRBV9
CDR3 protein: CASSRGVIDEQFF

J gene: TRBJ2-5
V gene: TRBV30
CDR3 protein: CAWSVLAGEETQYF

J gene: TRBJ2-3
V gene: TRBV15
CDR3 protein: CATSRGRSVSTDTQYF

J gene: TRBJ2-4
V gene: TRBV3-1
CDR3 protein: CASSRWVTRKGPSGAKNIQYF

J gene: TRBJ1-2
V gene: TRBV2
CDR3 protein: CASGGVYYGYTF

J gene: TRBJ2-1
V gene: TRBV7-9
CDR3 protein: CASSLPDYEQFF

J gene: TRBJ2-1
V gene: TRBV7-2
CDR3 protein: CASSFLRDNEQFF

J gene: TRBJ2-2
V gene: TRBV5-1
CDR3 protein: CASSFLQGYDTGELFF

J gene: TRBJ1-5
V gene: TRBV9
CDR3 protein: CASSQGTAPNQPQHF

J gene: TRBJ2-6
V gene: TRBV25-1
CDR3 protein: CASSEAGSGANVLTF

J gene: TRBJ1-2
V gene: TRBV7-2
CDR3 protein: CASSLNRQIGYTF

J gene: TRBJ2-7
V gene: TRBV7-2
CDR3 protein: CASSLVPHSYEQYF

J gene: TRBJ2-1
V gene: TRBV6-1
CDR3 protein: CASLRHGGPYNEQFF

J gene: TRBJ2-3
V gene: TRBV6-2/TRBV6-3
CDR3 protein: CASSGTAMTRAYIDTQYF

J gene: TRBJ1-2
V gene: TRBV4-1
CDR3 protein: CASAPGDSFGYGYTF

J gene: TRBJ2-1
V gene: TRBV6-1
CDR3 protein: CASTDRGLIHEQFF

J gene: TRBJ2-7
V gene: TRBV12-3/TRBV12-4
CDR3 protein: CASSLGVRGREQYF

J gene: TRBJ1-4
V gene: TRBV3-1
CDR3 protein: CASSPSRGALEKLFF